This TCR beta chain was identified in a study of cytomegalovirus exposure and HLA in healthy donors. Study information: Per a later analysis, the 666 first-cohort and 100 to 150 validation repertoires shared one platform. Study-wide results and limits: Cytomegalovirus association was assigned to approximately 180 TCR beta chains.

The CDR3 is made up of 16 amino acids. V was cut by 5 bases and J by 2 bases, with 16 bases left in between. Germline loops: CDR1 MDHEN, CDR2 SYDVKM. A word on this clone: Its antigen is currently unknown.

Data came from immunoSEQ multiplex PCR; TCRdb stores just in-frame clones and leaves some out. The table shows roughly 100,000 clones, with approximately 90% occurring only once. This sequence originates from a woman aged 18-30 years in good health and CMV-seropositive. The specimen sequenced was PBMCs. The chain combines TRBV28 with TRBJ1-5; D may be TRBD1 (5 bases). The CDR3: CASSPPGGRGNQPQHF. The CDR3 DNA reads as TGTGCCAGCAGTCCCCCGGGGGGAAGGGGCAATCAGCCCCAGCATTTT.